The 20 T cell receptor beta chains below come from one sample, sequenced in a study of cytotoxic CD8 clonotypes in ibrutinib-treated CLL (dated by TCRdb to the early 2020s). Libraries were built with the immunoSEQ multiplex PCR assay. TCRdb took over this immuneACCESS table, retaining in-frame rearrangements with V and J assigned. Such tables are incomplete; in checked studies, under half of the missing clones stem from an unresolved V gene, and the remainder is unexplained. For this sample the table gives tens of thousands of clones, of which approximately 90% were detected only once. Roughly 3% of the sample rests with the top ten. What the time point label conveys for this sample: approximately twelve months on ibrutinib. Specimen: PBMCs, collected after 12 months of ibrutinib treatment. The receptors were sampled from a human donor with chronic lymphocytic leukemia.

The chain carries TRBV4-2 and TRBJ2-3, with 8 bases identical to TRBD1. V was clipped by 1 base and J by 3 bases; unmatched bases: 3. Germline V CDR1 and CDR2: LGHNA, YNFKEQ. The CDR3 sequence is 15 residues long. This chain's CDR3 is CASSQAGGGTDTQYF. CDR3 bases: TGTGCCAGCAGCCAAGCAGGGGGCGGGACAGATACGCAGTATTTT.

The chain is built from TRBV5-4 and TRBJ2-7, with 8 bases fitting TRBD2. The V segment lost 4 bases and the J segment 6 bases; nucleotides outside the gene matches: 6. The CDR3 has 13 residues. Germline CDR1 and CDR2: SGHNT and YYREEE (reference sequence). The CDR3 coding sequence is TGTGCCAGCAGCCCTGTTCTAGCGGGCGAGCAGTACTTC. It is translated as CASSPVLAGEQYF.

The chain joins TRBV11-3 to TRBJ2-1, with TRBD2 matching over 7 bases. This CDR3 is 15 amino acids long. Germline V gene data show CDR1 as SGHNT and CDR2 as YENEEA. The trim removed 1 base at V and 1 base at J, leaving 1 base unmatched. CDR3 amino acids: CASSLVSGSYNEQFF. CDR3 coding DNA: TGTGCCAGCAGCTTAGTTAGCGGGTCCTACAATGAGCAGTTCTTC.

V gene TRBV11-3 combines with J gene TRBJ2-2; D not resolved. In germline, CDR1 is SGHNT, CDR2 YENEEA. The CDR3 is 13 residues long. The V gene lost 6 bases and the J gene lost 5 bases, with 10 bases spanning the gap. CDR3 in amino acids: CASSPRWTGELFF. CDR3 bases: TGTGCCAGCAGTCCTCGTTGGACCGGGGAGCTGTTTTTT. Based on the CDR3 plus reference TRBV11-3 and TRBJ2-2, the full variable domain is EAGVVQSPRYKIIEKKQPVAFWCNPISGHNTLYWYLQNLGQGPELLIRYENEEAVDDSQLPKDRFSAERLKGVDSTLKIQPAELGDSAVYLCASSPRWTGELFFGEGSRLTVL.

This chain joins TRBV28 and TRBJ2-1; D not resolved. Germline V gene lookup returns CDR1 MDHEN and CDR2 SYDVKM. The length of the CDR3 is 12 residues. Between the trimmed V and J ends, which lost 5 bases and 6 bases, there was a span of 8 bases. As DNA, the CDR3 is TGTGCCAGCAGTCCTAGGGTCAATGAGCAGTTCTTC. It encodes CASSPRVNEQFF. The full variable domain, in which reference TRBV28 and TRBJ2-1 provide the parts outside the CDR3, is DVKVTQSSRYLVKRTGEKVFLECVQDMDHENMFWYRQDPGLGLRLIYFSYDVKMKEKGDIPEGYSVSREKKERFSLILESASTNQTSMYLCASSPRVNEQFFGPGTRLTVL.

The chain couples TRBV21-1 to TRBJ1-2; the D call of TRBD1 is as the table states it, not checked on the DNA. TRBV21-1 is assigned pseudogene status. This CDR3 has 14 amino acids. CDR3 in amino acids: CASSSGQGAGGYTF. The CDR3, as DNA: TGTGCCAGCAGCAGCGGGCAGGGGGCGGGTGGCTACACCTTC.

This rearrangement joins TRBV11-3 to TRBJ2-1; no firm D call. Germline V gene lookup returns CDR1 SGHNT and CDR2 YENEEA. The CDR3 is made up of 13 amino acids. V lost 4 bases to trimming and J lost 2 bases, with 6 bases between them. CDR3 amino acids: CASSSLAYNEQFF. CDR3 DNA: TGTGCCAGCAGCTCCTTAGCCTACAATGAGCAGTTCTTC.

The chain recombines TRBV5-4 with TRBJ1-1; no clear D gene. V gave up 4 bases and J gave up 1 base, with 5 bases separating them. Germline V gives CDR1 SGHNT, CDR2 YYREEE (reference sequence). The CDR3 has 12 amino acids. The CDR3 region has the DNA TGTGCCAGCAGCCAATCGAACACTGAAGCTTTCTTT. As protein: CASSQSNTEAFF.

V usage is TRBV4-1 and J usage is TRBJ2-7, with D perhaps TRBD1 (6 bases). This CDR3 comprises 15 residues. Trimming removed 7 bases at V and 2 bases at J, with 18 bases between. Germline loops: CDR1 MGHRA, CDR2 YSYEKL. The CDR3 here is CASNAKVQGPYEQYF. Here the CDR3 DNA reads TGCGCCAGCAACGCCAAGGTTCAGGGGCCCTACGAGCAGTACTTC.

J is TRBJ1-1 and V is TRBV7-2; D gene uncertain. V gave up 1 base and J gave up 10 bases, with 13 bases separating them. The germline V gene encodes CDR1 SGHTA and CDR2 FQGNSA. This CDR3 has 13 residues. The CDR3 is CASSLGGGGRAFF. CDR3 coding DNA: TGTGCCAGCAGCTTAGGGGGAGGAGGCAGAGCTTTCTTT. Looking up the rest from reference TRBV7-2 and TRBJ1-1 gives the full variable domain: GAGVSQSPSNKVTEKGKDVELRCDPISGHTALYWYRQSLGQGLEFLIYFQGNSAPDKSGLPSDRFSAERTGGSVSTLTIQRTQQEDSAVYLCASSLGGGGRAFFGQGTRLTVV.

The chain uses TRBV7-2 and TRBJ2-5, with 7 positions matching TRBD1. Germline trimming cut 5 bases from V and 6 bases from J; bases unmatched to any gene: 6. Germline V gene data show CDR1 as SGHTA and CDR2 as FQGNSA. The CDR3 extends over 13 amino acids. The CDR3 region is CASSHRQGQTQYF. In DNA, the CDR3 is TGTGCCAGCAGCCACAGACAGGGACAGACCCAGTACTTC.

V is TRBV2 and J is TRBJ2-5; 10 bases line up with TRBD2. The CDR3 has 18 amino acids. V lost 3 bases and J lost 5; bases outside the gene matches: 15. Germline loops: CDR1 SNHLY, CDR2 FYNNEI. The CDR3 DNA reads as TGTGCCAGCAGTGACCCCCGGGAAAGCGGGAGGGCCGGGGAGACCCAGTACTTC. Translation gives CASSDPRESGRAGETQYF.

CDR3 region: CASSRDPSGNTIYF. DNA of the CDR3: TGCGCCAGCAGTAGGGACCCCTCTGGAAACACCATATATTTT. This sequence joins TRBV4-1 and TRBJ1-3; D possibly corresponds to TRBD1 (5 bases). Trimming shortened V by 6 bases and J by 0 bases, and 9 bases separated the two germline ends. The CDR3 has 14 residues. Germline V gene data show CDR1 as MGHRA and CDR2 as YSYEKL.

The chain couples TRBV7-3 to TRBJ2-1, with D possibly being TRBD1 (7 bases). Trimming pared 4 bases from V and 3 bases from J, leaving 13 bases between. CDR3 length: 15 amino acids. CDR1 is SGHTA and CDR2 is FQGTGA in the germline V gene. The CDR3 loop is CASSSQGGGYNEQFF. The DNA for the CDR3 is TGTGCCAGCAGCTCCCAGGGGGGAGGCTACAATGAGCAGTTCTTC. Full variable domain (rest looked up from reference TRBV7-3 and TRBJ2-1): GAGVSQTPSNKVTEKGKYVELRCDPISGHTALYWYRQSLGQGPEFLIYFQGTGAADDSGLPNDRFFAVRPEGSVSTLKIQRTERGDSAVYLCASSSQGGGYNEQFFGPGTRLTVL.

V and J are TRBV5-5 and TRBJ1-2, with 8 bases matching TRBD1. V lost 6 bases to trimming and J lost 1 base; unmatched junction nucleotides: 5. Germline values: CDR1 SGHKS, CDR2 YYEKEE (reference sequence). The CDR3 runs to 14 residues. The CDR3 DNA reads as TGTGCCAGCACGCGGACAGGGCTTAACTATGGCTACACCTTC. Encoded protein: CASTRTGLNYGYTF.

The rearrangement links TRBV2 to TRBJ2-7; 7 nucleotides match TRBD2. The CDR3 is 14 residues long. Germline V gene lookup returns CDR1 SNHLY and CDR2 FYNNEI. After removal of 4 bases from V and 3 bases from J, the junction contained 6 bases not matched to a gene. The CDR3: CASSAGTGGYEQYF. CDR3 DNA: TGTGCCAGCAGTGCCGGGACGGGGGGCTACGAGCAGTACTTC.

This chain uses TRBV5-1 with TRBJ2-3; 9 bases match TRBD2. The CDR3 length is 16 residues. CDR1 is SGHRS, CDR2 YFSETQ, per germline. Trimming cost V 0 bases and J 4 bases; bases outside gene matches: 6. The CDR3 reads CASSLGAGGGPDTQYF. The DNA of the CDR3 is TGCGCCAGCAGCTTGGGTGCGGGAGGGGGCCCAGATACGCAGTATTTT.

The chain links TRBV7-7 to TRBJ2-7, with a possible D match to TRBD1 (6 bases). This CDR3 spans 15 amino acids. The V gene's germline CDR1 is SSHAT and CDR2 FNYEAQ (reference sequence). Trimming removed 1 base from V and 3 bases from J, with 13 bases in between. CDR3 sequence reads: CASSLGTGSDYEQYF. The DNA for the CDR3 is TGTGCCAGCAGCTTAGGCACAGGGTCTGACTACGAGCAGTACTTC.

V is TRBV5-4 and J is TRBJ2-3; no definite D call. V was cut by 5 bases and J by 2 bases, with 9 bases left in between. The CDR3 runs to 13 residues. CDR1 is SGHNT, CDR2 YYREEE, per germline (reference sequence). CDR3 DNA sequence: TGTGCCAGCAGTGTAGAGTTCACAGATACGCAGTATTTT. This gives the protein CASSVEFTDTQYF.

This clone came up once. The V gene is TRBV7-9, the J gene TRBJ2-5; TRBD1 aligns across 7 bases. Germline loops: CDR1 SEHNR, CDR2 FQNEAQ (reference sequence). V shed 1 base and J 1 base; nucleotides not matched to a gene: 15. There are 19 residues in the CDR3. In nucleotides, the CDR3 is TGTGCCAGCAGCTTAGTTGGCAGGGGGTACCCACCCACCCAAGAGACCCAGTACTTC. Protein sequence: CASSLVGRGYPPTQETQYF.